This T cell receptor (beta chain) was observed in a study of OX40 agonist ivuxolimab in advanced cancers. Study-wide context: Ivuxolimab was a fully human IgG2 agonistic monoclonal antibody targeting the costimulatory receptor OX40 (CD134). Intravenous ivuxolimab was administered to patients every 2 weeks at six dose levels: 0.01, 0.1, 0.3, 1.5, 3 and 10 mg/kg. Of the approximately 53 patients in dose escalation, about 20 had hepatocellular carcinoma, some 15 had melanoma, 9 had renal cell carcinoma and 9 had head and neck cancer. In the dose-escalation cohort, more than 75% of patients were male, and the mean age was approximately 60 years, with a range of roughly 20 to 79. Prior anti-PD-1, anti-PD-L1 or anti-CTLA-4 therapy was permitted, and approximately 41% of dose-escalation patients had received checkpoint inhibitors. Partial responses occurred in three dose-escalation patients, of whom one had hepatocellular carcinoma and two had cutaneous melanoma. The purpose of peripheral TCRbeta sequencing was to test whether ivuxolimab changed TCR sequence diversity and led to clonal T-cell expansion. The paper describes the monotherapy dose-escalation part (N of about 47 patients) of the phase I trial of ivuxolimab. General findings and caveats noted by the study authors: After ivuxolimab, expanded clones were on average more numerous among CD8+ T cells than among CD4+ T cells. At doses of 0.1 to 3.0 mg/kg, clonal expansion of both CD4+ and CD8+ blood T cells was observed from baseline to week 6. In partial responders in the 0.1-3.0 mg/kg groups, normalized peripheral clonal expansion was found to be among the lowest, especially among CD8+ T cells. The antigen specificity of the clonally expanded peripheral T cells was not determined. Low levels of normalized T-cell clonal expansion were also seen in some nonresponding patients.

Genomic DNA was isolated from the sorted cells so that the TCRbeta CDR3 region could be sequenced. The immunoSEQ Assay was used to sequence the TCRbeta CDR3 regions. As stored in TCRdb, this immuneACCESS dataset retains in-frame rearrangements with V and J assigned. A fraction of the clones does not appear; measured against another copy, unresolved V genes explain less than half of the discrepancy, and the remainder lacks a known reason. The sample profile shows around 150,000 clones; roughly 94% of them were found once. Jointly, the top ten make up about 0.33% of the sample. Note on this clone: What antigen it recognizes has not been identified. Within one base of it there is no much larger clone, and no base qualities were kept.

From the cysteine through the phenylalanine, the CDR3 covers 15 amino acids. The DNA shown is the 45-base CDR3, in frame from base 1. Looking up the germline V gene (reference sequence) yields CDR1 MNHEY and CDR2 SMNVEV. Trimmed from V: 4 bases; trimmed from J: 2 bases; junction bases lacking a gene match: 5. The trial excluded patients who had a history of autoimmune disease or were on systemic immunosuppression. Peripheral blood for TCR sequencing was collected from all dose cohorts at baseline, on cycle 4 day 1, and on cycle 7 day 1. The samples were drawn from a first-in-human, open-label, multicenter phase I dose-escalation trial of ivuxolimab. The trial enrolled adults with locally advanced or metastatic head and neck squamous cell, hepatocellular, melanoma or renal cell carcinoma. Before TCR sequencing, CD4+ T cells and CD8+ T cells were sorted from peripheral blood as separate populations.

Recombination linked TRBV27 to TRBJ2-1, with 7 junctional bases fitting TRBD1. Specimen: CD4+ or CD8+ T cells sorted from blood, collected in a trial of the OX40 agonist ivuxolimab. The clonotype comes from an adult with an advanced solid tumor such as melanoma, head and neck, liver or kidney cancer. The CDR3 amino acid sequence is: CASSSDRETYNEQFF. The DNA is TGTGCCAGCAGTTCCGACAGGGAAACCTACAATGAGCAGTTCTTC.